The T cell receptor beta chain described here comes from a study of blood T cell repertoires in COVID-19. Study background: Collection of acute and convalescent COVID-19 samples took place in the United States, Italy and Spain. Sources were T cells, B-cell-depleted T cells, or PBMCs; the material itself was cDNA or gDNA.

Followed longitudinally, the Seattle patients had been enrolled during active infection. The germline CDR1 and CDR2 sequences are SEHNR and FQNEAQ (reference sequence). V lost 1 base to trimming and J lost 0 bases, with 10 bases between them. The CDR3 runs 15 residues. How the authors handled the data: The assay estimated nucleated cells by amplifying reference gene primers. TCRdb keeps only in-frame clones here, not all; method: immunoSEQ multiplex PCR. Clone size and the V and J calls come from that table; the DNA yielded D and trimming. The sample has about 420,000 clones, roughly 89% seen once. The sequencing input was peripheral blood. The TCR comes from a man in his late teens or twenties with COVID-19, enrolled during active disease. The chain is built from TRBV7-9 and TRBJ2-7; the D gene is possibly TRBD2 (5 bases). Written as DNA, the CDR3 is TGTGCCAGCAGCTTAGGAATAGGGAGCTCCTACGAGCAGTACTTC. Its translation is CASSLGIGSSYEQYF.